This section outlines one T cell receptor (beta chain) sequence together with its context. In its sample, this clonotype was seen many times. This clone's antigen is unknown. Base qualities are missing; no much larger clone stands one base away. The TCR beta CDR3 region was amplified from genomic DNA by two rounds of multiplex PCR. The first PCR round used primers specific to each TRBV and TRBJ gene, and the primer sequences were filed in Chinese patent CN105087789A. Universal primers were used in the second PCR round. The Roche High Pure PCR Template Preparation Kit was used to extract genomic DNA from the frozen PBMCs. An Illumina HiSeq 3000 was used to sequence the libraries paired-end with 151 bp reads. Regarding the original processing steps: CutAdapt was used to remove raw reads lacking the multiplex PCR primer sequences. PEAR was used to merge high-quality paired reads into contigs. By aligning each contig to reference sequences, MiXCR assigned the TRB V, D and J gene segments to that contig. To remove sequencing errors, CDR3 sequences were clustered according to base quality and sequence similarity. Diversity was measured as Shannon entropy normalized by the natural log of productive TCR sequence number. Clonality was computed as one minus the ratio of Shannon entropy to the natural log of the number of unique clonotypes. Using the Youden index from ROC curves, the researchers picked the repertoire-metric cut-offs for progression-free survival, and all analyses were carried out in R 3.5.3. TCRdb applied fastp at Q25 and MiXCR to the public reads, then kept only in-frame beta chains. Each entry merges the rows of one CDR3 protein and shows their most common DNA and genes. TCRdb's processing, not the authors' own work, is the source of the V and J calls. In this sample the table shows about 35,000 distinct CDR3 sequences, around a third of which occur a single time. The biggest ten clones account for less than 30% of the sample.

A history of other malignancies or of prior chemotherapy or radiotherapy was absent in all patients, and node-negative disease was shown on CT and PET/CT in all patients. At each of two time points, roughly 6.3 milliliters of peripheral venous blood were collected in EDTA tubes. Ficoll-Paque Plus density-gradient centrifugation was used to isolate PBMCs. Immediately after collection, samples were stored at -80 degrees C until analysis. The data were taken from a study of prognosis after radiotherapy for stage I lung cancer (dated by TCRdb to the early 2020s). About the investigation overall: Around 18 stage I NSCLC patients were enrolled in Nanjing, China, between April 2018 and 2019. Four to six patients had oligometastatic NSCLC after surgical resection of the primary tumor, and around 13 had newly diagnosed primary stage I lung tumors. All patients were regarded as medically inoperable, because of comorbidities in approximately twelve patients and refusal of surgery in several patients. The cohort was made up of about a dozen men and a handful of women, with a median age of around 74 years and an age range of roughly 50 to 95 years. Squamous cell carcinoma histology was identified in about 7 patients, and adenocarcinoma histology was identified in some 11 patients. Using image-guided IMRT or VMAT, SBRT was delivered in 3 to 5 fractions at a biologically effective dose of at least 100 Gy. In every patient, SBRT was given without any concurrent therapy. Four of the 19 patients developed distant metastases after SBRT, at a median of roughly seven months; the other 15 showed no significant progression. Peripheral blood TCR beta repertoires were profiled in stage I NSCLC patients before and after stereotactic body radiotherapy, and the study then linked these repertoires to distant failure. For each of the 20 or so patients, one blood sample was taken before SBRT and one after, so the study sequenced some 40 samples in total. The study at large found these results: The small cohort and short follow-up limited the study, so independent validation of the findings is needed. Tumor specificity of expanded TCR clones was not determined. After SBRT, the number of unique TCR clones decreased (median roughly 9,900 before versus several thousand after; Wilcoxon paired P=0.011). None of the reported P values were adjusted for multiple comparisons. Differences by metastasis status were reportedly seen in TRBV and TRBJ usage frequencies, involving two V genes at baseline and, after SBRT, 8 or 9 V genes and two J genes. Post-SBRT Shannon entropy and its change from baseline were lower in patients who developed distant metastases; baseline Shannon entropy was not associated with metastases.

The sample consisted of PBMCs, taken before or after stereotactic body radiation therapy (not recorded which). This receptor was taken from a donor of 50 years or more with non-small cell lung cancer.

The CDR3 protein: CASSRTSGVATGELFF. The nucleotide sequence is TGCGCCAGCAGCCGGACTAGCGGGGTGGCCACCGGGGAGCTGTTTTTT. The chain joins TRBV5-1 to TRBJ2-2; 12 nucleotides in the junction match TRBD2. V loses 4 bases at its end and J loses 4 bases; junction bases beyond the gene matches: 5. Taken from cysteine to phenylalanine, the CDR3 has 16 residues. Only the CDR3 portion is preserved as DNA: 48 bases, with reading frame beginning at the first base. Sequences SGHRS (CDR1) and YFSETQ (CDR2) are obtained from the germline V gene.